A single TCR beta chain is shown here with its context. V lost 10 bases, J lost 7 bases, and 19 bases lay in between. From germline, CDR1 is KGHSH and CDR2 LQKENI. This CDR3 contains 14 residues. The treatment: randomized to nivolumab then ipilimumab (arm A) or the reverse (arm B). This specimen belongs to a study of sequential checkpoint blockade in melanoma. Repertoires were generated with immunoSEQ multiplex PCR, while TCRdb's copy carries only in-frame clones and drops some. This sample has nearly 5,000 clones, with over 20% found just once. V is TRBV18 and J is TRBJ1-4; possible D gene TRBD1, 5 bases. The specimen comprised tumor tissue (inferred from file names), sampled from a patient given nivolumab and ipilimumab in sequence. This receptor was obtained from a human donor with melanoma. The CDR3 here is CATRKPQGREKLFF. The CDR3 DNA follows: TGTGCCACCCGGAAGCCTCAGGGTCGTGAAAAACTGTTTTTT.